A selection of T cell receptor beta chains follows, all from one sample in a study of human T cells and chemical hapten exposure. TCRdb ran MiXCR on the RACE reads and lists one entry per CDR3 protein. The sample holds 75,000 to 90,000 distinct CDR3 sequences, less than 11% seen once. The sequences come from whole blood, collected in connection with sensitization to the hapten diphenylcyclopropenone (DPC). These receptors came from a woman aged 50 to 65 with alopecia areata. Some clones in this sample may be carry-over from other donors' samples. Both conserved end residues are part of each CDR3. A D gene is named only where the DNA matches it firmly. A row's size may be missing; if present it is once, few, many or a size class.

.	few	TRBV6-6	TRBJ1-1	CASRPSNRVVGATEAFF	TGTGCCAGCAGGCCCAGCAACAGGGTCGTAGGGGCCACTGAAGCTTTCTTT
.	.	TRBV7-2	TRBJ1-2	CASSPLTFNYGYTF	TGTGCCAGCAGCCCCCTGACATTTAACTATGGCTACACCTTC
TRBD1	many	TRBV30	TRBJ2-5	CAFHRGRQETQYF	TGTGCCTTCCACAGGGGGCGGCAAGAGACCCAGTACTTC
TRBD2	few	TRBV7-8	TRBJ2-1	CASSPRALAGAGEQFF	TGTGCCAGCAGCCCGCGAGCACTAGCGGGAGCGGGGGAGCAGTTCTTC
TRBD1	.	TRBV6-6	TRBJ2-2	CASSYDGTAGELFF	TGTGCCAGCAGTTACGACGGGACAGCCGGGGAGCTGTTTTTT
.	few	TRBV2	TRBJ1-2	CASPHGREDGYTF	TGTGCCAGCCCCCACGGAAGGGAGGATGGCTACACCTTC
TRBD1	.	TRBV29-1	TRBJ2-1	CRGTGPSNEQFF	TGCCGCGGGACAGGGCCCTCCAATGAGCAGTTCTTC
TRBD1	many	TRBV7-6	TRBJ2-7	CASSNRPGTGRNEQYF	TGTGCCAGCAGCAATCGTCCCGGGACAGGGAGGAACGAGCAGTACTTC
.	many	TRBV20-1	TRBJ1-5	CSARGDGGQPQHF	TGCAGTGCTAGGGGGGATGGTGGGCAGCCCCAGCATTTT
.	.	TRBV10-2	TRBJ2-4	CASSVNSGANIQYF	TGCGCCAGCAGTGTAAATAGCGGAGCAAACATTCAGTACTTC
TRBD2	.	TRBV20-1	TRBJ2-7	CSAPAGTSGRSTRGQYF	TGCAGTGCACCTGCGGGGACTAGCGGGCGTTCCACTCGTGGGCAGTACTTC
TRBD2	few	TRBV20-1	TRBJ2-1	CSARPPLASSYNEQFF	TGCAGTGCTAGGCCCCCACTAGCGAGCTCCTACAATGAGCAGTTCTTC
TRBD1	.	TRBV28	TRBJ2-7	CASRPLGRGRDEQYF	TGTGCCAGCAGACCACTCGGCAGGGGGCGCGACGAGCAGTACTTC
TRBD2	many	TRBV19	TRBJ2-1	CASGTRTSASYNEQFF	TGTGCCAGTGGCACCCGGACTAGCGCCTCCTACAATGAGCAGTTCTTC
.	many	TRBV20-1	TRBJ1-1	CSAVTGQTNSEAFF	TGCAGTGCGGTGACCGGACAGACGAACAGTGAAGCTTTCTTT
.	few	TRBV7-8	TRBJ1-1	CASTPSQGGTEAFF	TGTGCCAGCACCCCATCCCAGGGAGGGACTGAAGCTTTCTTT
.	many	TRBV7-6	TRBJ2-7	CASSSEAYEQYF	TGTGCCAGCAGCTCCGAGGCCTACGAGCAGTACTTC
.	many	TRBV12-5	TRBJ2-7	CASGLDYNYEQYF	TGTGCTAGTGGTTTGGACTACAACTACGAGCAGTACTTC